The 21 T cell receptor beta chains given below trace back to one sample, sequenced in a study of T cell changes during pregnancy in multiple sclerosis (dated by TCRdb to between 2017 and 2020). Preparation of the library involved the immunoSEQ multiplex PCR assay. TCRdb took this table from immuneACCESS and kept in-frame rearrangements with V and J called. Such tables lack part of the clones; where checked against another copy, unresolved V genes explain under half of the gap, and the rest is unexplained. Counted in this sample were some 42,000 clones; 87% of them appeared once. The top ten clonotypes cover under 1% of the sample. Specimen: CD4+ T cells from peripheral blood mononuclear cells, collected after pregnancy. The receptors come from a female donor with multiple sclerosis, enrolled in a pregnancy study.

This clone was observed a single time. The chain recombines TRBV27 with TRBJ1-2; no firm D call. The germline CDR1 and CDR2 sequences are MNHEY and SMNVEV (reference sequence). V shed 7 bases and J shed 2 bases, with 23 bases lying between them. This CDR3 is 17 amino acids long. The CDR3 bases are TGTGCCAGCATCCGTCGGACTTACACCGCCCCAAACTATGGCTACACCTTC. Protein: CASIRRTYTAPNYGYTF.

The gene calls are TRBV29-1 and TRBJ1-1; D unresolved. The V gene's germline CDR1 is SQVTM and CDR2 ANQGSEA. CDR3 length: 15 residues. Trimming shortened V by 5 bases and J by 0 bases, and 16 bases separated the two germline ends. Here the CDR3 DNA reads TGCAGCGTTAATGCGGGCTGGGCCATGAACACTGAAGCTTTCTTT. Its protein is CSVNAGWAMNTEAFF.

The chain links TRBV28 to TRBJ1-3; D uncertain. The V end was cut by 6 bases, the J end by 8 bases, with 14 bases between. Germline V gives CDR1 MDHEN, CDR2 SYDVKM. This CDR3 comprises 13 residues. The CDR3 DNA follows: TGTGCCAGCAGGGTAACGGGGTCTTACACCATATATTTT. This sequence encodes CASRVTGSYTIYF.

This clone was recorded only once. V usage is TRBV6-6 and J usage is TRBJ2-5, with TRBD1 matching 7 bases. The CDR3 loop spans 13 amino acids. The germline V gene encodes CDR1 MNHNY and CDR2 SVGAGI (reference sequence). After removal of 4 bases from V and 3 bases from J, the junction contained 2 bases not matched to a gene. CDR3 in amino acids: CASSWTGEETQYF. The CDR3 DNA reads TGTGCCAGCAGTTGGACAGGAGAAGAGACCCAGTACTTC.

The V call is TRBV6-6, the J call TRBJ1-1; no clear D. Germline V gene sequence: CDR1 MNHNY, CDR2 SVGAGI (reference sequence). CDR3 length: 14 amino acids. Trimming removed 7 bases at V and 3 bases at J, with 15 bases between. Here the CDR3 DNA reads TGTGCCAGCACCTCCATCCTAGGATACACTGAAGCTTTCTTT. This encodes CASTSILGYTEAFF.

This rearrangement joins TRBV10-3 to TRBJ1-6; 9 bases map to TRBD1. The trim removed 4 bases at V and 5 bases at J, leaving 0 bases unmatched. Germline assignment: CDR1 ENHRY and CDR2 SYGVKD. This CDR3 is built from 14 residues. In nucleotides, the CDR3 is TGTGCCATCAGTGGGGACAGGGATAATTCACCCCTCCACTTT. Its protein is CAISGDRDNSPLHF.

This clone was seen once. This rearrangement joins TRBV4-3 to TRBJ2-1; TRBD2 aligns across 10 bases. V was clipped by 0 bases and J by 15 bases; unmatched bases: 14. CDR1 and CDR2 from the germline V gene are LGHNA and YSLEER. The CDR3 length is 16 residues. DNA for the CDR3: TGCGCCAGCAGCCAAGATGTCGGGAGCGGGGGGGACCGGTCGTTCTTC. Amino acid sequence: CASSQDVGSGGDRSFF.

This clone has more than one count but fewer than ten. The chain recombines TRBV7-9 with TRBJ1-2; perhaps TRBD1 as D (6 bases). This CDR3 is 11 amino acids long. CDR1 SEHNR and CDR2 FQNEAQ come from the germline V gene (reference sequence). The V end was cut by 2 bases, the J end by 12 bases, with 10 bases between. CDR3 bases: TGTGCCAGCAGCTTATCAGGGGTAGACACCTTC. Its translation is CASSLSGVDTF.

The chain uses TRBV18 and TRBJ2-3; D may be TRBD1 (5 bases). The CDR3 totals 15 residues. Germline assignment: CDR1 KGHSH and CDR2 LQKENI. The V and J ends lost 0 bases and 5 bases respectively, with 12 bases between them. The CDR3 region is CASSPPVTAQDTQYF. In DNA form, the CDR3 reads TGTGCCAGCTCACCACCCGTGACAGCACAAGATACGCAGTATTTT.

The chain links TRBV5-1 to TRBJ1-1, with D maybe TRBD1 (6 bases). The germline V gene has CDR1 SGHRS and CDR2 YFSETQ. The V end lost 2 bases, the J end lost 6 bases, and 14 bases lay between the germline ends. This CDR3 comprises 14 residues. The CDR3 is CASSLIQGAAEAFF. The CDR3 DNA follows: TGCGCCAGCAGCTTAATACAGGGAGCCGCTGAAGCTTTCTTT.

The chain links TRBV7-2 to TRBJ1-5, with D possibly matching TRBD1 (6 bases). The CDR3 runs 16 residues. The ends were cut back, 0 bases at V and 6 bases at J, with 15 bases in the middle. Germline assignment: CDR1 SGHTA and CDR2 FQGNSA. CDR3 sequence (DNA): TGTGCCAGCAGCTTAGCGTCAGGGGCAGGGTTTCAGCCCCAGCATTTT. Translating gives CASSLASGAGFQPQHF.

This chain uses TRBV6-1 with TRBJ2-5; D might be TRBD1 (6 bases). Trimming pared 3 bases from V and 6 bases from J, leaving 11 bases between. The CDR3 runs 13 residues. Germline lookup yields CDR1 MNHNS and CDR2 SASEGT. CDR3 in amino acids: CASSDLQGQTQYF. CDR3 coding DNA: TGTGCCAGCAGTGATTTACAGGGACAGACCCAGTACTTC.

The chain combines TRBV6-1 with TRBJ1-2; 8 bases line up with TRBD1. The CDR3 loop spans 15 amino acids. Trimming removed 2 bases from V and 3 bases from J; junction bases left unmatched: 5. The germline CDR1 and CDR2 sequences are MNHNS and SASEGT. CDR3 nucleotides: TGTGCCAGCAGTGAATATGGACAGGGTGACTATGGCTACACCTTC. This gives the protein CASSEYGQGDYGYTF.

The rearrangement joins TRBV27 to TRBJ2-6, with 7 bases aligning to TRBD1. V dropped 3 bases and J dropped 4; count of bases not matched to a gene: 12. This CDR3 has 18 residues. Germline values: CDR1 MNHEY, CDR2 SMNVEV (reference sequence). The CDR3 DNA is TGTGCCAGCAGTTTTACGGACAGGACGTCCGAAGGGGCCAACGTCCTGACTTTC. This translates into CASSFTDRTSEGANVLTF. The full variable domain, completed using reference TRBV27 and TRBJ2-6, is EAQVTQNPRYLITVTGKKLTVTCSQNMNHEYMSWYRQDPGLGLRQIYYSMNVEVTDKGDVPEGYKVSRKEKRNFPLILESPSPNQTSLYFCASSFTDRTSEGANVLTFGAGSRLTVL.

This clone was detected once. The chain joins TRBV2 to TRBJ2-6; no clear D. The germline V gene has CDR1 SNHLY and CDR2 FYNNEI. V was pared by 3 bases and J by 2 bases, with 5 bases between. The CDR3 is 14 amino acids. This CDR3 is CASSEAPGANVLTF. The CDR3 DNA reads TGTGCCAGCAGTGAGGCACCTGGGGCCAACGTCCTGACTTTC.

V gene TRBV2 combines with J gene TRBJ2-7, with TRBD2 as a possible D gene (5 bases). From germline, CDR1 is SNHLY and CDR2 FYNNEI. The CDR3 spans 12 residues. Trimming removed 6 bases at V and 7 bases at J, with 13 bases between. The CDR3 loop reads CASSPLTGEQYF. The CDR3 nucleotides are TGTGCCAGCAGCCCTTTAACGGGGGAGCAGTACTTC.

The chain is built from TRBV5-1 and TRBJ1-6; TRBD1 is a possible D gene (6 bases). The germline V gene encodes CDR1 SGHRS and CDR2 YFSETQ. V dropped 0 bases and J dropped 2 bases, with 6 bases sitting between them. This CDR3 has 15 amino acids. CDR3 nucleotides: TGCGCCAGCAGCTTGGCAGGGGCCTATAATTCACCCCTCCACTTT. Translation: CASSLAGAYNSPLHF. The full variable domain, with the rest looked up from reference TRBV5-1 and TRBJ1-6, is KAGVTQTPRYLIKTRGQQVTLSCSPISGHRSVSWYQQTPGQGLQFLFEYFSETQRNKGNFPGRFSGRQFSNSRSEMNVSTLELGDSALYLCASSLAGAYNSPLHFGNGTRLTVT.

This chain's CDR3 is CASSQDGLGGEKLFF. CDR3 sequence (DNA): TGCGCCAGCAGCCAAGACGGGTTGGGGGGTGAAAAACTGTTTTTT. The rearrangement links TRBV4-3 to TRBJ1-4, with a weak D call TRBD1 (5 bases). The ends were cut back, 0 bases at V and 7 bases at J, with 12 bases in the middle. The CDR3 runs to 15 residues. Germline CDR1 reads LGHNA; CDR2 reads YSLEER.

DNA for the CDR3: TGTGCCAGTTGGGATCGGCAGGGGCTCTGGGATTCACCCCTCCACTTT. Translation gives CASWDRQGLWDSPLHF. The chain uses TRBV19 and TRBJ1-6; weak D call: TRBD1 (6 bases). V lost 8 bases, J lost 8 bases, and 22 bases lay in between. The CDR3 is 16 residues long. Germline V lookup: CDR1 LNHDA, CDR2 SQIVND (reference sequence).

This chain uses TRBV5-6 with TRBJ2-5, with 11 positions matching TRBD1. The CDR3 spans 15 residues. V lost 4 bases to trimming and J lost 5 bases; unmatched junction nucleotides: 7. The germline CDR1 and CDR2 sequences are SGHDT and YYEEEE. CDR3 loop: CASSHGQGAWETQYF. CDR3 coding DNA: TGTGCCAGCAGCCACGGACAGGGGGCGTGGGAGACCCAGTACTTC.

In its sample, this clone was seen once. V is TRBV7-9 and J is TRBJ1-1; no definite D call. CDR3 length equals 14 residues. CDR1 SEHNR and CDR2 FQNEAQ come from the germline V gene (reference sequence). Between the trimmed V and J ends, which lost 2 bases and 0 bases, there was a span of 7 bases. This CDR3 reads CASSLLRMNTEAFF. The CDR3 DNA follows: TGTGCCAGCAGCTTACTCAGGATGAACACTGAAGCTTTCTTT.